This TCR beta chain was retrieved from a study of blood T cell repertoires in COVID-19. Sequencing used immunoSEQ multiplex PCR; TCRdb keeps in-frame clones, though not all of them. This table has a few hundred thousand clones, 85% to 90% appearing once. Recovered status in Cohort 3 required two negative PCRs, clearance, or symptom resolution. Germline V gene sequence: CDR1 MGHRA, CDR2 YSYEKL. The CDR3 runs to 13 residues. Germline trimming cut 5 bases from V and 2 bases from J; bases unmatched to any gene: 3. The receptor's source is a man aged 25-45 years who had recovered from COVID-19. The sequencing sample was made of PBMCs or T cells enriched from blood (not recorded which). This chain connects TRBV4-1 to TRBJ2-7, with 7 bases matching TRBD1. Here the CDR3 DNA reads TGCGCCAGCAGCAGGGACAGTACCTACGAGCAGTACTTC. This codes for CASSRDSTYEQYF.